These 28 T cell receptor beta chains originate from one sample sequenced in a study of CD8 T cells in ankylosing spondylitis. The study, taken as a whole, reports: Apparently characteristic of ankylosing spondylitis blood was a TCR beta motif (fewer than ten highly homologous variants).

These receptors lack a known antigen. TCRdb redid the calling of the 5' RACE reads with MiXCR, one entry per CDR3 protein. The profile shows 700,000 to 1,000,000 distinct CDR3 sequences, approximately 12% of them singletons. Material for sequencing was blood, either unsorted or a sorted T cell fraction (not recorded which). All receptors come from a male donor with ankylosing spondylitis.

This clonotype was seen a handful of times. The genes are TRBV6-6 and TRBJ1-6, with TRBD1 identical over 8 bases. With V trimmed by 7 bases and J by 13 bases, 9 bases remained unmatched. The germline V gene encodes CDR1 MNHNY and CDR2 SVGAGI (reference sequence). This CDR3 has 13 residues. The CDR3 DNA follows: TGTGCCAGCACTCGGGGACAGGAGGCGCCCCTCCACTTT. Encoded protein: CASTRGQEAPLHF.

The rearrangement links TRBV20-1 to TRBJ2-2, with D maybe TRBD1 (6 bases). Germline lookup yields CDR1 DFQATT and CDR2 SNEGSKA (reference sequence). Trimming shortened V by 0 bases and J by 1 base, and 12 bases separated the two germline ends. The CDR3 has 16 amino acids. The CDR3 region has the DNA TGCAGTGCTAGAGAACCGGGACATGGGAACACCGGGGAGCTGTTTTTT. Translation gives CSAREPGHGNTGELFF.

This clonotype has a handful of counts. The chain has TRBV20-1 and TRBJ1-6; 7 bases match TRBD1. The CDR3 has 15 residues. Germline V gene lookup returns CDR1 DFQATT and CDR2 SNEGSKA (reference sequence). J was trimmed by 8 bases and V by 3 bases; bases with no gene match: 10. The chain's CDR3 is CSASVSQGIDSPLHF. CDR3 nucleotides: TGCAGTGCTAGCGTCTCACAGGGGATAGATTCACCCCTCCACTTT.

This clonotype has just a few counts. This chain joins TRBV6-1 and TRBJ2-7; 7 bases align to TRBD2. CDR1 MNHNS and CDR2 SASEGT come from the germline V gene. V trimming: 4 bases; J trimming: 3 bases; junction bases outside the gene matches: 3. The CDR3 has 13 residues. CDR3 bases: TGTGCCAGCAGTGCCGGGAGGTTCTACGAGCAGTACTTC. It is translated as CASSAGRFYEQYF.

The rearrangement joins TRBV18 to TRBJ2-1; possibly TRBD2 for D (6 bases). Trimming left V 6 bases short and J 9 bases short, with 15 bases between. The germline V gene has CDR1 KGHSH and CDR2 LQKENI. The CDR3 length is 13 residues. In DNA form, the CDR3 reads TGTGCCAGCTCCTCATATACAGCGGGTGAGCAGTTCTTC. This sequence encodes CASSSYTAGEQFF.

The V and J genes are TRBV20-1 and TRBJ2-7; the D gene is possibly TRBD1 (6 bases). CDR3 length: 14 residues. V lost 6 bases and J 3 bases, leaving 18 bases between the germline ends. CDR1 is DFQATT, CDR2 SNEGSKA, per germline (reference sequence). The CDR3: CSAEPQGKFYEQYF. The CDR3 nucleotides read TGCAGTGCGGAGCCACAGGGTAAATTCTACGAGCAGTACTTC.

The chain joins TRBV4-1 to TRBJ2-5; 7 bases line up with TRBD1. V lost 3 bases and J lost 4; bases outside the gene matches: 5. This CDR3 comprises 14 residues. Germline V gene lookup returns CDR1 MGHRA and CDR2 YSYEKL. CDR3 nucleotides: TGCGCCAGCAGCCAGGATTCAGGGGGAGAGACCCAGTACTTC. Translation gives CASSQDSGGETQYF.

Of note for this clonotype: A single base separates this from a much larger clone, so it may be a read error. J is TRBJ1-2 and V is TRBV28; no firm D call. The CDR3 spans 10 residues. Germline loops: CDR1 MDHEN, CDR2 SYDVKM. V was shortened by 6 bases and J by 4 bases, with 3 bases between the two germline ends. CDR3 sequence (DNA): TGTGCCAGCAGGTCCTATGGCTACACCTTC. It encodes CASRSYGYTF.

The V and J genes are TRBV12-3 or TRBV12-4 and TRBJ2-1; 7 bases fit TRBD2. This CDR3 contains 15 residues. The trim removed 7 bases at V and 5 bases at J, leaving 11 bases unmatched. CDR3 in amino acids: CASTAGYLADNEQFF. CDR3 nucleotide sequence: TGTGCCAGCACCGCCGGGTACCTAGCGGACAATGAGCAGTTCTTC.

There are a few counts of this clonotype. J is TRBJ2-1 and V is TRBV10-3; TRBD1 or TRBD2 may be the D gene (6 bases each). The CDR3 is made up of 14 amino acids. Looked up from germline, CDR1 is ENHRY and CDR2 is SYGVKD. Trimming took off 11 bases at V and 7 bases at J, with 21 bases between the two ends. The CDR3 bases are TGTGCCCCTTTGGGGGGCTACCTTTTTAATGAGCAGTTCTTC. It translates to CAPLGGYLFNEQFF.

This clonotype has a count of ten or more. V gene TRBV12-3 or TRBV12-4 combines with J gene TRBJ1-3, with TRBD1 as a possible D gene (6 bases). The CDR3 runs 17 residues. The V and J ends lost 4 bases and 0 bases respectively, with 16 bases between them. This CDR3 reads CASSSSGGSLSGNTIYF. In DNA form, the CDR3 reads TGTGCCAGCAGTTCGTCTGGGGGCAGCCTCTCTGGAAACACCATATATTTT.

V gene TRBV6-5 combines with J gene TRBJ1-2, with no clear D. The germline gives CDR1 MNHEY, CDR2 SVGAGI. This CDR3 region has 15 residues. V lost 0 bases and J lost 8, with 16 bases in between. CDR3 in DNA: TGTGCCAGCAGTTACTCGATAGCGCAAGAGGACGGCTACACCTTC. Translated: CASSYSIAQEDGYTF.

This clonotype was counted ten times or more. The chain is built from TRBV29-1 and TRBJ1-4, with D tentatively TRBD1 (5 bases). CDR3 length: 14 residues. Trimming stripped 7 bases from V and 1 base from J, with 13 bases between. Germline loops: CDR1 SQVTM, CDR2 ANQGSEA. CDR3 sequence: CSAIRRGTNEKLFF. The CDR3 region has the DNA TGCAGCGCAATAAGGAGGGGAACTAATGAAAAACTGTTTTTT.

This clonotype has a handful of counts. The junction shows a germline mismatch at one end, possibly a read error. This chain connects TRBV20-1 to TRBJ2-7; 9 positions match TRBD1. The CDR3 is made up of 15 amino acids. Per germline, CDR1 DFQATT and CDR2 SNEGSKA (reference sequence). Written as DNA, the CDR3 is TGCAGTGCTGGTTATCGGACAGGGGTCCTCCAAAATCCATTATTC. Amino acids: CSAGYRTGVLQNPLF.

The chain is built from TRBV24-1 and TRBJ2-1; 9 bases fit TRBD2. After removal of 2 bases from V and 8 bases from J, the junction contained 9 bases not matched to a gene. The CDR3 length is 16 residues. Germline-derived CDR1 and CDR2 are KGHDR and SFDVKD. CDR3 in DNA: TGTGCCACCAGTGATTCCGGACTAGCGAGGATTGATGAGCAGTTCTTC. Translated: CATSDSGLARIDEQFF.

This clonotype has at least ten counts. J is TRBJ2-1 and V is TRBV20-1; D unresolved. The V and J ends lost 6 bases and 8 bases respectively, with 8 bases between them. There are 10 residues in the CDR3. Germline V lookup: CDR1 DFQATT, CDR2 SNEGSKA (reference sequence). CDR3 sequence: CSADNYEQFF. In nucleotides, the CDR3 is TGCAGTGCGGATAATTATGAGCAGTTCTTC.

The genes are TRBV27 and TRBJ2-7; 9 nucleotides match TRBD2. CDR1 and CDR2 (germline): MNHEY, SMNVEV (reference sequence). The V and J ends lost 2 bases and 3 bases, in that order; junction bases with no gene match: 5. The CDR3 sequence is 15 residues long. The CDR3 coding sequence is TGTGCCAGCAGTTTAAGACTAGCGGAGTACTACGAGCAGTACTTC. Its protein product is CASSLRLAEYYEQYF.

This clonotype showed up just a few times. The J gene is TRBJ2-5, the V gene TRBV6-1, with 7 bases fitting TRBD2. After removal of 10 bases from V and 5 bases from J, the junction contained 13 bases not matched to a gene. Germline V gene sequence: CDR1 MNHNS, CDR2 SASEGT. CDR3 length: 14 amino acids. The CDR3 here is CATRRAGAGETQYF. CDR3 nucleotides: TGTGCCACTCGACGGGCGGGAGCAGGGGAGACCCAGTACTTC.

This clonotype was counted a few times. This chain connects TRBV6-1 to TRBJ1-1; TRBD1 is a possible D gene (6 bases). In germline, CDR1 is MNHNS, CDR2 SASEGT. The CDR3 spans 15 residues. Trimming took off 4 bases at V and 4 bases at J, with 16 bases between the two ends. The CDR3 region is CASSVLGQSITEAFF. CDR3 DNA: TGTGCCAGCAGTGTCCTCGGACAGTCAATCACTGAAGCTTTCTTT.

This clonotype was detected a few times. The chain carries TRBV5-1 and TRBJ2-1, with 11 bases aligning to TRBD2. The CDR3 loop spans 15 amino acids. Germline assignment: CDR1 SGHRS and CDR2 YFSETQ. V shed 0 bases and J 10 bases; nucleotides not matched to a gene: 6. This chain's CDR3 is CASSLGLAGGVEQFF. The CDR3 nucleotides read TGCGCCAGCAGCTTGGGGCTAGCGGGGGGAGTCGAGCAGTTCTTC. The variable domain in full, with the rest retrieved from reference TRBV5-1 and TRBJ2-1, is KAGVTQTPRYLIKTRGQQVTLSCSPISGHRSVSWYQQTPGQGLQFLFEYFSETQRNKGNFPGRFSGRQFSNSRSEMNVSTLELGDSALYLCASSLGLAGGVEQFFGPGTRLTVL.

The chain couples TRBV5-6 to TRBJ2-1; TRBD2 matches 9 bases. Germline CDR1 reads SGHDT; CDR2 reads YYEEEE. Trimming took 6 bases from V and 2 from J; bases not matched to a gene: 6. The CDR3 consists of 15 residues. CDR3 sequence: CASTLSGGPYNEQFF. The CDR3 nucleotides are TGTGCCAGCACCCTTAGCGGGGGCCCCTACAATGAGCAGTTCTTC.

In its sample, this clonotype was seen many times. The rearrangement joins TRBV4-3 to TRBJ2-2; D unresolved. The germline V and J ends were trimmed by 0 bases and 8 bases, with 10 bases remaining between them. Germline loops: CDR1 LGHNA, CDR2 YSLEER. This CDR3 is built from 14 residues. The CDR3 DNA is TGCGCCAGCAGCCAAGACCGGAATTGGGGGGAGCTGTTTTTT. Translating it yields CASSQDRNWGELFF.

V and J are TRBV2 and TRBJ1-1, with 8 nucleotides matching TRBD1. The CDR3 consists of 14 residues. V trimming: 5 bases; J trimming: 5 bases; junction bases outside the gene matches: 7. Germline-derived CDR1 and CDR2 are SNHLY and FYNNEI. This CDR3 reads CASSRTGRGTEAFF. CDR3 nucleotide sequence: TGTGCCAGCAGTCGGACAGGGAGAGGAACTGAAGCTTTCTTT.

This clonotype was counted a few times. The chain joins TRBV7-8 to TRBJ1-2; a weak D match, TRBD1 (6 bases). Germline V gene lookup returns CDR1 SGHVS and CDR2 FQNEAQ. The CDR3 length is 13 residues. V was pared by 5 bases and J by 5 bases, with 12 bases between. Here the CDR3 reads CASSRTVLYGYTF. The CDR3 bases are TGTGCCAGCAGCCGGACAGTTTTATATGGCTACACCTTC.

This clonotype was observed a handful of times. The chain combines TRBV20-1 with TRBJ1-1, with TRBD1 as a possible D gene (6 bases). The CDR3 spans 13 residues. The germline V gene has CDR1 DFQATT and CDR2 SNEGSKA (reference sequence). V dropped 0 bases and J dropped 8 bases, with 13 bases sitting between them. This chain's CDR3 is CSAREQGGGEAFF. The CDR3 region has the DNA TGCAGTGCTAGAGAACAGGGCGGGGGGGAAGCTTTCTTT.

V is TRBV6-1 and J is TRBJ2-3; D is undetermined. From germline, CDR1 is MNHNS and CDR2 SASEGT. The CDR3 sequence is 16 residues long. Trimming took off 5 bases at V and 3 bases at J, with 18 bases between the two ends. CDR3 coding DNA: TGTGCCAGCAGTCCATTCACGGGTCAACCAACAGATACGCAGTATTTT. Translated: CASSPFTGQPTDTQYF.

This clonotype was seen a handful of times. The CDR3 region is CSVGWGLNEKLFF. The DNA of the CDR3 is TGCAGCGTTGGGTGGGGGCTTAATGAAAAACTGTTTTTT. The chain is built from TRBV29-1 and TRBJ1-4; the D gene is possibly TRBD1 (6 bases). V was pared by 4 bases and J by 4 bases, with 10 bases between. Germline values: CDR1 SQVTM, CDR2 ANQGSEA. CDR3 size: 13 residues.

The V and J genes are TRBV10-3 and TRBJ1-4; the D is unclear. Germline CDR1 and CDR2: ENHRY and SYGVKD. Trimming shortened V by 10 bases and J by 6 bases, and 15 bases separated the two germline ends. This CDR3 contains 13 residues. The CDR3 nucleotides are TGTGCCACGAAGAGTGATACTGATGAAAAACTGTTTTTT. Translation: CATKSDTDEKLFF.